This paragraph covers one TCR beta chain sequence. Its antigen has not been determined. Per-base qualities were not stored, and no clone one base away is much larger. This sample was taken from a study of response to subunit inactivated influenza vaccine (dated by TCRdb to 2016 to 2019). General notes on the study: Deep quantitative T cell receptor repertoire profiling was used in the study to track responses to a trivalent subunit inactivated influenza vaccine. Here is what the overall study found, with its caveats: It was suggested by the authors that each seasonal influenza vaccination may recruit only a limited number of new T cells.

The CDR3 measures 14 amino acids from cysteine to phenylalanine. Just the 42-base CDR3 DNA is kept, in frame starting at base 1. Reading the germline V gene gives CDR1 WSHSY and CDR2 SAAADI. V is reduced by 6 bases and J by 4 bases, leaving a spacing of 16 bases between them. Taken with the paper, the label for time point translates to: 45 days after influenza vaccine administration. Library preparation employed RT-PCR. The reads were generated on an Illumina HiSeq 2500. TCRdb's own reprocessing of the public reads used fastp at Q25 and MiXCR and kept productive beta chains. One record per CDR3 amino acid sequence lists the most common genes and DNA. For this sample the table gives about half a million distinct CDR3 sequences, of which 10% to 11% were detected only once. The top ten hold more than 10% of the sample.

The sequence was obtained from a man between 45 and 60 years old who received an inactivated influenza vaccine. Donor details come from another sample of the same person, matched by shared clones. This chain is built from TRBV10-2 and TRBJ2-7; the D segment could be TRBD1, given 7 matching bases. The sequencing used PBMCs from blood, collected 45 days after vaccination. The nucleotide sequence is given as TGCGCCAGCAGGGAGGGGGCGTATTATTACGAGCAGTACTTC. It is translated as CASREGAYYYEQYF.